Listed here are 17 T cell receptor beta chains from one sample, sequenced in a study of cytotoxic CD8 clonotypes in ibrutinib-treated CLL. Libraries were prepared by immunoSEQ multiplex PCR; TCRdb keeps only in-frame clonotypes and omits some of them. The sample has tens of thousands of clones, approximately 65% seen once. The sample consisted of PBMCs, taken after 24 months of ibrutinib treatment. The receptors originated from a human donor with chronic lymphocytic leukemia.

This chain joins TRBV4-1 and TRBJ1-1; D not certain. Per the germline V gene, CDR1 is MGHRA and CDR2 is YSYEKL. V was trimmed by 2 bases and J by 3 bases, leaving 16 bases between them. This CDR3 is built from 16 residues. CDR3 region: CASSQTPAIFYTEAFF. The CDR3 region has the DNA TGCGCCAGCAGCCAAACCCCGGCAATTTTTTACACTGAAGCTTTCTTT.

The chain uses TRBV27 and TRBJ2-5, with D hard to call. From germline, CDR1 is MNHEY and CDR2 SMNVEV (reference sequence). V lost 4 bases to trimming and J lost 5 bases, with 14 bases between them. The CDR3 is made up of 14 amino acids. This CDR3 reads CASSSWGRSETQYF. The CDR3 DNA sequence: TGTGCCAGCAGTTCGTGGGGTCGGAGTGAGACCCAGTACTTC.

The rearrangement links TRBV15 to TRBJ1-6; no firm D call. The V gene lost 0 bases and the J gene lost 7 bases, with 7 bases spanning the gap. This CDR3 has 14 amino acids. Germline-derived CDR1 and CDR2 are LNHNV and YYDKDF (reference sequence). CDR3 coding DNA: TGTGCCACCAGCAGAGATCCCAGCAATTCACCCCTCCACTTT. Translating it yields CATSRDPSNSPLHF.

The CDR3 here is CASSRDRVQETQYF. CDR3 in DNA: TGTGCCAGCAGCCGAGACAGGGTACAAGAGACCCAGTACTTC. V and J are TRBV7-9 and TRBJ2-5; TRBD1 matches at 7 bases. Looked up from germline, CDR1 is SEHNR and CDR2 is FQNEAQ (reference sequence). This CDR3 is built from 14 residues. The V gene end was trimmed by 5 bases and the J gene end by 2 bases; junction bases not matched to a gene: 5.

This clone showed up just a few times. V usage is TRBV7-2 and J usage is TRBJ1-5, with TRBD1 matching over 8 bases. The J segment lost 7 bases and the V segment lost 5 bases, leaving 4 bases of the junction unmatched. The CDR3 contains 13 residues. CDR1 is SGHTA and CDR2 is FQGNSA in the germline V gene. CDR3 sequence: CASSKDRVQPQHF. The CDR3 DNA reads TGTGCCAGCAGCAAGGACAGGGTCCAGCCCCAGCATTTT.

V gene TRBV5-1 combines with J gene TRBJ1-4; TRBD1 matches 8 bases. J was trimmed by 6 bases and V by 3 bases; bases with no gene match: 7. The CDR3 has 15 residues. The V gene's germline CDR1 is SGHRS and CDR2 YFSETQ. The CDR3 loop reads CASSSLQGVDEKLFF. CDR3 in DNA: TGCGCCAGCAGCTCTTTACAGGGGGTGGATGAAAAACTGTTTTTT.

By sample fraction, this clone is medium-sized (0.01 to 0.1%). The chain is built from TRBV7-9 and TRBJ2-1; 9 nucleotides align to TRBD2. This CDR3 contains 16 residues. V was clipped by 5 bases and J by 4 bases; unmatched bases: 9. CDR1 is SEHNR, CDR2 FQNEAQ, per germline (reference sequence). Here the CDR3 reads CASSPIGRGGYNEQFF. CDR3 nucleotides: TGTGCCAGCAGCCCGATTGGGCGGGGGGGGTACAATGAGCAGTTCTTC.

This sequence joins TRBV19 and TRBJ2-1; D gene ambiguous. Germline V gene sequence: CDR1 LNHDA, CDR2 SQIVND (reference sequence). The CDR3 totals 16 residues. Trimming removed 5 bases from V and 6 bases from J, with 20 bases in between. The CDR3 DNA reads TGTGCCAGTAGTCCCCGTTCCTCCTTGGTAGGCAATGAGCAGTTCTTC. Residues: CASSPRSSLVGNEQFF.

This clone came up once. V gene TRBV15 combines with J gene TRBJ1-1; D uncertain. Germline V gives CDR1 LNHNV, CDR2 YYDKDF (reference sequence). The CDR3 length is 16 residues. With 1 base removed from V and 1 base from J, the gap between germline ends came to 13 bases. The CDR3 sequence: CATSRGRALRNTEAFF. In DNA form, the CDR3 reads TGTGCCACCAGCAGAGGTAGAGCCCTCCGGAACACTGAAGCTTTCTTT.

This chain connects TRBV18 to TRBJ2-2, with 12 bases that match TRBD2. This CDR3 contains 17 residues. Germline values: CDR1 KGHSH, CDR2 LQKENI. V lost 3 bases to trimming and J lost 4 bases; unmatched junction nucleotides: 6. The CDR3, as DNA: TGTGCCAGCTCACCGGCCCTAGCGGGGGGGAGCACCGGGGAGCTGTTTTTT. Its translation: CASSPALAGGSTGELFF.

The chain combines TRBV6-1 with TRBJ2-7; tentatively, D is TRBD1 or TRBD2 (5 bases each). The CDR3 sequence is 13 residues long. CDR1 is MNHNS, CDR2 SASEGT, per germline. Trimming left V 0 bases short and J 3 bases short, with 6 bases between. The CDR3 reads CASSEARGYEQYF. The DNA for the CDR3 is TGTGCCAGCAGTGAAGCGAGGGGCTACGAGCAGTACTTC.

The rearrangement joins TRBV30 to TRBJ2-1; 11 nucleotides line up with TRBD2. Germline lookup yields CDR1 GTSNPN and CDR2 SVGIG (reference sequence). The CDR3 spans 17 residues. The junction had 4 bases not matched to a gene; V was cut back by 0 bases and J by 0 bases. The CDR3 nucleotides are TGTGCCTGGAGTGTACTAGCGGGAGATATCTCCTACAATGAGCAGTTCTTC. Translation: CAWSVLAGDISYNEQFF.

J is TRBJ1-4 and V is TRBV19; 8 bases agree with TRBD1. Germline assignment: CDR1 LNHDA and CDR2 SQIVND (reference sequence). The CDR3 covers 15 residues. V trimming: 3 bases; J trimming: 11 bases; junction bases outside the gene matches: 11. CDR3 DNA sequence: TGTGCCAGTAGTATCGGACAGGGCGAGGCACGGAAACTGTTTTTT. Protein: CASSIGQGEARKLFF.

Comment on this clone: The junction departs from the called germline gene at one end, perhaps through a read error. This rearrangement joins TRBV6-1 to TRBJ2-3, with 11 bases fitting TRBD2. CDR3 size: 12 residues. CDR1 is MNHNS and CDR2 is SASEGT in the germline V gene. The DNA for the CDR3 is TGTGCCAGCAGTGATAGCGGGAGGGCCGTGCATTTT. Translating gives CASSDSGRAVHF.

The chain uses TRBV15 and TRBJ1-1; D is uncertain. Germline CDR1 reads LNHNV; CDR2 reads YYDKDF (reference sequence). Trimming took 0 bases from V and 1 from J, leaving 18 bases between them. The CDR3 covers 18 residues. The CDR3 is CATSRDLGVAGKNTEAFF. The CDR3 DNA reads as TGTGCCACCAGCAGAGATCTCGGGGTGGCGGGTAAGAACACTGAAGCTTTCTTT.

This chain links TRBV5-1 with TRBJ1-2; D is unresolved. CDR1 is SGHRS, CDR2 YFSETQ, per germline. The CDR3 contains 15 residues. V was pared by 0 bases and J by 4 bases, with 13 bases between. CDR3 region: CASSLGVRTSYGYTF. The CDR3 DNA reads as TGCGCCAGCAGCTTGGGTGTCAGAACCTCCTATGGCTACACCTTC.

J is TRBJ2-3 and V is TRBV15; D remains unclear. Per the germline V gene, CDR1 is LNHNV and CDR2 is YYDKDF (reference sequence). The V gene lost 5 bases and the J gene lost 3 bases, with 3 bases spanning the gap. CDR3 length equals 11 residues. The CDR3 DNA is TGTGCCACCAGCCAGACAGATACGCAGTATTTT. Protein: CATSQTDTQYF.